The present T cell receptor beta chain was sequenced within a study of blood T cell repertoires in COVID-19. About the research overall: The analysed material was cDNA or gDNA that came from T cells, B-cell-depleted T cells, or PBMCs.

One Seattle source followed patients from active infection through their disease course. The V gene end was trimmed by 7 bases and the J gene end by 4 bases; junction bases not matched to a gene: 13. The germline CDR1 and CDR2 sequences are SQVTM and ANQGSEA. The CDR3 has 14 residues. Authors' analysis steps: Counts of nucleated cells, estimated from reference gene primer amplification, were obtained. Sequenced by immunoSEQ multiplex PCR; TCRdb stores in-frame clones only, minus some. The DNA was the basis for D and trimming; V, J and clone size are from that table. The table has some 200,000 clones, about 80% seen once.

This chain joins TRBV29-1 and TRBJ2-7, with TRBD2 matching over 7 bases. The source is a woman at least 80 years old with COVID-19, enrolled during active disease. Source material: peripheral blood. In nucleotides, the CDR3 is TGCAGCGCCTCCGGGGCTAGCGGAGCTTACGAGCAGTACTTC. Its protein is CSASGASGAYEQYF.